The TCR beta chain described here comes from a study of blood T cell repertoires in COVID-19. Looking at the study overall: The study drew acute and convalescent COVID-19 samples from the United States, Italy and Spain. T cells, B-cell-depleted T cells, or PBMCs provided the cDNA or gDNA that served as material.

V was cut by 4 bases and J by 5 bases, with 14 bases left in between. Germline V CDR1 and CDR2: LNHDA, SQIVND (reference sequence). CDR3 size: 15 residues. In the original analysis: Reference gene primer amplification gave estimated nucleated cell counts. The method was immunoSEQ multiplex PCR; TCRdb's version includes in-frame clones alone and lacks a portion of them. That table furnishes V, J and clone size, whereas the DNA furnished D and trimming. This sample carries about 150,000 clones, about four fifths of them seen once, and the ten largest clones take 8% to 11%. Sample: peripheral blood. The sequence derives from a woman older than 75 with active or convalescent COVID-19. This chain joins TRBV19 and TRBJ2-2; tentatively, D is TRBD1 (6 bases). The CDR3 region is CASSNDRLPTGELFF. Here the CDR3 DNA reads TGTGCCAGTAGTAACGACAGGCTCCCAACCGGGGAGCTGTTTTTT.